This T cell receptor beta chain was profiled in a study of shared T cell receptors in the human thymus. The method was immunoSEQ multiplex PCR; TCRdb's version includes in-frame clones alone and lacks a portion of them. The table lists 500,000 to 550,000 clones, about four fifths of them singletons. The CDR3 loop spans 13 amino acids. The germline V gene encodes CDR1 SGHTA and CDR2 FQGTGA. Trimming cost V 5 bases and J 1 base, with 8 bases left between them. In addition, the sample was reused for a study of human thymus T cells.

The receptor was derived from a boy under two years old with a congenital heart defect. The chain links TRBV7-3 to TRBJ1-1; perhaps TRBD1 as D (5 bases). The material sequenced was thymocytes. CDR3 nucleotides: TGTGCCAGCAGCCCCCAGGGGAACACTGAAGCTTTCTTT. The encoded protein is CASSPQGNTEAFF.